The rows below give T cell receptor beta chains drawn from one sample of a study of T-cell memory formation after mild COVID-19. MiXCR, run by TCRdb on the 5' RACE reads, gives a single entry per CDR3 protein. The sample lists around 500,000 distinct CDR3 sequences; around a sixth were seen once. Sequencing was performed on PBMCs or a T cell subset sorted from them (not recorded which). The origin of the receptors is an adult woman who had mild COVID-19 (a few samples of this study predate the infection). Cell type and time point are not known. CDR3s include the opening cysteine and the closing phenylalanine or tryptophan. Fields, in order: D gene, clone size, V gene, J gene, CDR3 DNA, CDR3 protein. D genes are given only for firm matches. Size values are once, few and many counts, or a class for expanded clones, and some rows have none.

-,-,TRBV25-1,TRBJ2-3,TGTGCCACCCTAGGGGTTGACCACACAGATACGCAGTATTTT,CATLGVDHTDTQYF
-,-,TRBV12-3/TRBV12-4,TRBJ1-1,TGTGCCAGCAGGCTTACAGCGAACACTGAAGCTTTCTTT,CASRLTANTEAFF
TRBD2,few,TRBV7-8,TRBJ2-2,TGTGCCAGCAGGTCTATAGCGGGGGTAACCGGGGAGCTGTTTTTT,CASRSIAGVTGELFF
TRBD2,-,TRBV24-1,TRBJ2-1,TGTGCCACCAGTGACCGGGGACTAGCGGGAGGAGGAATCGCCAATGAGCAGTTCTTC,CATSDRGLAGGGIANEQFF
-,-,TRBV20-1,TRBJ2-1,TGCAGTGCTAGGGGCCCAACGTCTCACAATGAGCAGTTCTTC,CSARGPTSHNEQFF
TRBD1,few,TRBV5-1,TRBJ1-6,TGCGCCAGCAGCTCCCGGACAGGGCGTAGGAATTCACCCCTCCACTTT,CASSSRTGRRNSPLHF
-,few,TRBV5-6,TRBJ1-1,TGTGCCAGCAGCCCCTCCGGGGGCGTAATTAACACTGAAGCTTTCTTT,CASSPSGGVINTEAFF
-,many,TRBV18,TRBJ2-1,TGTGCCAGCTCACCACCGTTCCCCCGAAATGAGCAGTTCTTC,CASSPPFPRNEQFF
TRBD2,-,TRBV14,TRBJ2-3,TGTGCCAGCAGCCAGGAACGGACTAGCGGGAGATATACGCAGTATTTT,CASSQERTSGRYTQYF
TRBD1,-,TRBV6-6,TRBJ2-3,TGTGCCAGCAGTTCCTCCCCGGTAGAGGGACAGGGAGGAGATACGCAGTATTTT,CASSSSPVEGQGGDTQYF
-,few,TRBV30,TRBJ2-3,TGTGCCTGGAGCCCCCGGGATACGCAGTATTTT,CAWSPRDTQYF
-,few,TRBV4-3,TRBJ2-2,TGCGCCAGCAGCCAGGGGGTCCTAGGCACCGGGGAGCTGTTTTTT,CASSQGVLGTGELFF
TRBD2,-,TRBV9,TRBJ2-1,TGTGCCAGCAGCGCCGGACTAGCGGGAGGCTCCTACAATGAGCAGTTCTTC,CASSAGLAGGSYNEQFF
-,few,TRBV7-9,TRBJ2-7,TGTGCCAGCAGCCCGCCCGGAGGGGCGGCCGAGCAGTACTTC,CASSPPGGAAEQYF
-,-,TRBV6-6,TRBJ1-4,TGTGCCAGCAGTTACGGCAGGGTTGGTGAAAAACTGTTTTTT,CASSYGRVGEKLFF
-,-,TRBV9,TRBJ2-1,TGTGCCAGCAGCGCAACTGAGTACAATGAGCAGTTCTTC,CASSATEYNEQFF
-,few,TRBV4-1,TRBJ2-2,TGCGCCAGCAGCCTAAGGACAGCAACGAACACCGGGGAGCTGTTTTTT,CASSLRTATNTGELFF
TRBD2,few,TRBV24-1,TRBJ2-1,TGTGCCACCAGTGACCTAGCGGGATACGATGAGCAGTTCTTC,CATSDLAGYDEQFF
-,once,TRBV6-2/TRBV6-3,TRBJ1-5,TGTGCCAGCAGTCAAGGTTACAGTCAGCCCCAGCATTTT,CASSQGYSQPQHF
-,few,TRBV28,TRBJ1-2,TGTGCCAGCAGTCCAATCACAGGGCCCAGGGAGGGCTACACCTTC,CASSPITGPREGYTF
TRBD1,-,TRBV5-1,TRBJ2-2,TGCGCCAGCAGCCCGACAGGGTCCGGGGAGCTGTTTTTT,CASSPTGSGELFF
-,-,TRBV2,TRBJ1-1,TGTGCCAGCGGCGCACAGTCTGAAGCTTTCTTT,CASGAQSEAFF
TRBD1,few,TRBV4-1,TRBJ1-2,TGCGCCAGCAGCCCGCCCAGGGGGGGGAACGCTATCGGCTACACCTTC,CASSPPRGGNAIGYTF
TRBD2,few,TRBV6-2/TRBV6-3,TRBJ2-7,TGTGCCAGCACCTTTTCAGGACTAGCGATTCCCTACGAGCAGTACTTC,CASTFSGLAIPYEQYF
-,-,TRBV13,TRBJ2-7,TGTGCCAGCAGCCCCCAGGACCGTAGCTCCTACGAGCAGTACTTC,CASSPQDRSSYEQYF
-,-,TRBV20-1,TRBJ2-3,TGCAGTGCTAGTGGGGGGAGCACAGATACGCAGTATTTT,CSASGGSTDTQYF
-,few,TRBV30,TRBJ2-7,TGTGCCTGGAGTAGACCCGACAGGATACGCTACGAGCAGTACTTC,CAWSRPDRIRYEQYF
TRBD2,-,TRBV6-5,TRBJ2-1,TGTGCCAGCAGGTCCGGGACTAGCGGGTACAATGAGCAGTTCTTC,CASRSGTSGYNEQFF
-,few,TRBV11-2,TRBJ2-5,TGTGCCAGCAGGTTTACAGGGTTCCAAGAGACCCAGTACTTC,CASRFTGFQETQYF
-,-,TRBV7-9,TRBJ1-1,TGTGCCAGCAGCTACGACAGGCTGAACACTGAAGCTTTCTTT,CASSYDRLNTEAFF
TRBD2,many,TRBV24-1,TRBJ2-5,TGTGCCACCAGTGATTCCGGCACGGGACTAGCGGGAGGAGAGACCCAGTACTTC,CATSDSGTGLAGGETQYF
TRBD1,-,TRBV30,TRBJ1-6,TGTGCCTGGAGTGTGACAGGGAGGTTTCCACCCCTCCACTTT,CAWSVTGRFPPLHF
-,-,TRBV7-9,TRBJ2-2,TGTGCCAGGTCTTCTCGCGGGACGAACACCGGGGAGCTGTTTTTT,CARSSRGTNTGELFF
TRBD1,few,TRBV6-1,TRBJ1-5,TGTGCCAGCATGAAGGACAGGGGCCGGGGAGACCGTCAGCCCCAGCATTTT,CASMKDRGRGDRQPQHF
-,few,TRBV7-9,TRBJ2-3,TGTGCCAGCGAACGGGCGGATACGCAGTATTTT,CASERADTQYF
TRBD1,-,TRBV4-1,TRBJ2-6,TGCGCCAGCAGCCGGATGGGACAGGGCTCTGGGGCCAACGTCCTGACTTTC,CASSRMGQGSGANVLTF
TRBD2,-,TRBV18,TRBJ2-1,TGTGCCAGCTCACCGGGACTAGCGGGGCGTGATGAGCAGTTCTTC,CASSPGLAGRDEQFF
-,-,TRBV20-1,TRBJ1-1,TGCAGCCTCGCACGGCAGCAGGGCACTGAAGCTTTCTTT,CSLARQQGTEAFF
-,few,TRBV6-4,TRBJ2-3,TGTGCCAGCAGTGCTAGTCTGAACACAGATACGCAGTATTTT,CASSASLNTDTQYF
TRBD1,few,TRBV9,TRBJ2-7,TGTGCCAGCAGCGACGGGGACAGAACCTACGAGCAGTACTTC,CASSDGDRTYEQYF
-,few,TRBV5-1,TRBJ1-2,TGCGCCAGCAGCTCCCCGGGACCTACAAAAAACGCCCCGGATGGCTACACCTTC,CASSSPGPTKNAPDGYTF